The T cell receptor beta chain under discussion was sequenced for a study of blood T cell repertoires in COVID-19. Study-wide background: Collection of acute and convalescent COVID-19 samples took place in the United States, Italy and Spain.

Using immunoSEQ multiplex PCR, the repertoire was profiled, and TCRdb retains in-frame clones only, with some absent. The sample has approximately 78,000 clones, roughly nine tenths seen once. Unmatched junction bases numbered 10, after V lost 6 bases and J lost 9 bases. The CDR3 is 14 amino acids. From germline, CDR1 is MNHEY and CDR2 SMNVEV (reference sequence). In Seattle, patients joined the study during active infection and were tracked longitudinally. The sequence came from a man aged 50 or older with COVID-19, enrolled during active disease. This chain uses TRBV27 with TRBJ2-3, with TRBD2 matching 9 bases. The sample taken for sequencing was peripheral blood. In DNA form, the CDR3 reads TGTGCCAGCAGGGAAGGACTAGCGATGGGAACGCAGTATTTT. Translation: CASREGLAMGTQYF.